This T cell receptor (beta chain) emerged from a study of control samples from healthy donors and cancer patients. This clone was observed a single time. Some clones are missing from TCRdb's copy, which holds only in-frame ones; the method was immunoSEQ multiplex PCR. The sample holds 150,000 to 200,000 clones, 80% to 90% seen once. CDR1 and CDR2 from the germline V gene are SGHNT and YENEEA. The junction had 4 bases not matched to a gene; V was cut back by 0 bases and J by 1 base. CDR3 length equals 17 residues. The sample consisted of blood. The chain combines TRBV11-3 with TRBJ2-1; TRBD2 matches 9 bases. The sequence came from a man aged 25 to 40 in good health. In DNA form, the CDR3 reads TGTGCCAGCAGCTTAGAGCGGGGGGGGATATCCTACAATGAGCAGTTCTTC. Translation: CASSLERGGISYNEQFF.